These 18 T cell receptor beta chains were sequenced from one sample in a study of blood T cell repertoires in COVID-19. Data came from immunoSEQ multiplex PCR; TCRdb stores just in-frame clones and leaves some out. The sample shows about 120,000 clones, approximately 80% of them seen only once. Sequenced input: peripheral blood. All receptors come from a middle-aged man with active or convalescent COVID-19.

This clone was seen only a few times. The rearrangement uses TRBV5-6 and TRBJ1-1; D is unresolved. CDR3 length: 16 residues. The V gene lost 1 base and the J gene lost 7 bases, with 20 bases spanning the gap. Germline V gene lookup returns CDR1 SGHDT and CDR2 YYEEEE. CDR3 nucleotide sequence: TGTGCCAGCAGCTTGTTATATTTTGGGCAGTTTGATGAAGCTTTCTTT. Its translation: CASSLLYFGQFDEAFF. The complete variable domain, with remaining parts taken from reference TRBV5-6 and TRBJ1-1, reads DAGVTQSPTHLIKTRGQQVTLRCSPKSGHDTVSWYQQALGQGPQFIFQYYEEEERQRGNFPDRFSGHQFPNYSSELNVNALLLGDSALYLCASSLLYFGQFDEAFFGQGTRLTVV.

The chain recombines TRBV7-2 with TRBJ1-5; no firm D call. The CDR3 totals 17 residues. Germline CDR1 and CDR2: SGHTA and FQGNSA. V gave up 5 bases and J gave up 0 bases, with 17 bases separating them. CDR3: CASSPRRAWDSNQPQHF. In DNA, the CDR3 is TGTGCCAGCAGCCCGAGGAGGGCTTGGGATAGCAATCAGCCCCAGCATTTT.

This clone was seen more than once but under ten times. The chain recombines TRBV5-1 with TRBJ2-5, with D unresolved. The CDR3 is 11 amino acids. Germline V gene data show CDR1 as SGHRS and CDR2 as YFSETQ. V was trimmed by 2 bases and J by 12 bases, leaving 11 bases between them. The CDR3 DNA sequence: TGCGCCAGCAGCTTTAAGGAGATCGAGTACTTC. Amino acids: CASSFKEIEYF.

The CDR3 DNA reads as TGCGCCAGCAGCTCGCAGGGGGTCTCGGGTGCCGGGGAGCTGTTTTTT. It yields the protein CASSSQGVSGAGELFF. This chain uses TRBV5-1 with TRBJ2-2; TRBD1 matches at 7 bases. After removal of 3 bases from V and 6 bases from J, the junction contained 11 bases not matched to a gene. This CDR3 is 16 amino acids long. Germline CDR1 is SGHRS and CDR2 is YFSETQ.

The V gene is TRBV27, the J gene TRBJ2-7; tentative D call: TRBD1 (6 bases). Between the trimmed V and J ends, which lost 4 bases and 7 bases, there was a span of 8 bases. The CDR3 loop spans 11 amino acids. The germline V gene has CDR1 MNHEY and CDR2 SMNVEV (reference sequence). The CDR3, as DNA: TGTGCCAGCAGTTATCAGGGGGAGCAGTACTTC. It specifies CASSYQGEQYF.

The chain uses TRBV2 and TRBJ1-5, with TRBD1 matching over 7 bases. After removal of 6 bases from V and 6 bases from J, the junction contained 8 bases not matched to a gene. Per germline, CDR1 SNHLY and CDR2 FYNNEI. CDR3 length equals 14 residues. The CDR3 loop is CASSETGWGQPQHF. The CDR3 bases are TGTGCCAGCAGCGAGACAGGGTGGGGTCAGCCCCAGCATTTT.

This chain uses TRBV24-1 with TRBJ2-1; D is uncertain. V gave up 0 bases and J gave up 5 bases, with 7 bases separating them. CDR1 KGHDR and CDR2 SFDVKD come from the germline V gene. CDR3 length: 14 amino acids. The CDR3 sequence is CATSDLNRNNEQFF. Written as DNA, the CDR3 is TGTGCCACCAGTGATTTGAACAGAAACAATGAGCAGTTCTTC.

V usage is TRBV9 and J usage is TRBJ2-5; 7 bases match TRBD2. Germline lookup yields CDR1 SGDLS and CDR2 YYNGEE. V was pared by 4 bases and J by 5 bases, with 11 bases of the junction left unmatched. The length of the CDR3 is 15 residues. As DNA, the CDR3 is TGTGCCAGCAGCCCGAGGGCGGGAGTGGGGGAGACCCAGTACTTC. Amino acids: CASSPRAGVGETQYF.

The J gene is TRBJ1-1, the V gene TRBV7-8; no definite D call. This CDR3 is 13 amino acids long. CDR1 SGHVS and CDR2 FQNEAQ come from the germline V gene. V was cut by 5 bases and J by 4 bases, with 11 bases left in between. CDR3 DNA: TGTGCCAGCAGCCAACGAACTTCCACTGAAGCTTTCTTT. This gives the protein CASSQRTSTEAFF.

V and J are TRBV7-3 and TRBJ2-1; D perhaps matches TRBD1 (6 bases). The CDR3 is made up of 12 amino acids. Germline V gene sequence: CDR1 SGHTA, CDR2 FQGTGA. Deletions cut 5 bases from V and 10 bases from J, with 12 bases between. The CDR3 loop is CASSTGLSEQFF. In nucleotides, the CDR3 is TGTGCCAGCAGCACAGGGCTGAGCGAGCAGTTCTTC. Looking up the rest from reference TRBV7-3 and TRBJ2-1 gives the full variable domain: GAGVSQTPSNKVTEKGKYVELRCDPISGHTALYWYRQSLGQGPEFLIYFQGTGAADDSGLPNDRFFAVRPEGSVSTLKIQRTERGDSAVYLCASSTGLSEQFFGPGTRLTVL.

The rearrangement joins TRBV30 to TRBJ2-4, with 8 nucleotides matching TRBD1. This CDR3 comprises 12 residues. Germline CDR1 is GTSNPN and CDR2 is SVGIG (reference sequence). V lost 4 bases and J lost 8; bases outside the gene matches: 4. CDR3: CAWNTGGYIQYF. The CDR3 coding sequence is TGTGCCTGGAACACAGGGGGATACATTCAGTACTTC.

The rearrangement uses TRBV5-4 and TRBJ1-3, with TRBD1 as a possible D gene (5 bases). This CDR3 is 14 amino acids long. The V gene's germline CDR1 is SGHNT and CDR2 YYREEE (reference sequence). The V and J ends lost 1 base and 2 bases respectively, with 7 bases between them. The CDR3 spells CASSLLGPGNTIYF. CDR3 DNA sequence: TGTGCCAGCAGCTTGCTGGGGCCTGGAAACACCATATATTTT.

The chain has TRBV30 and TRBJ1-1, with 7 bases matching TRBD1. The junction had 11 bases not matched to a gene; V was cut back by 3 bases and J by 1 base. There are 16 residues in the CDR3. The germline V gene has CDR1 GTSNPN and CDR2 SVGIG (reference sequence). The CDR3 DNA reads TGTGCCTGGAGCTCCGAAGGGACAGCCAGGAACACTGAAGCTTTCTTT. Translated: CAWSSEGTARNTEAFF.

This chain links TRBV5-5 with TRBJ2-7; a possible D gene is TRBD1 (6 bases). V was trimmed by 2 bases and J by 0 bases, leaving 15 bases between them. The CDR3 length is 16 residues. The germline CDR1 and CDR2 sequences are SGHKS and YYEKEE (reference sequence). CDR3 coding DNA: TGTGCCAGCAGCTTCGGTCGACAGGCGAACTCCTACGAGCAGTACTTC. As protein: CASSFGRQANSYEQYF.

The chain uses TRBV28 and TRBJ1-1, with a weak D call TRBD1 (6 bases). V was clipped by 7 bases and J by 3 bases, with 15 bases between them. The CDR3 runs 14 residues. Germline V lookup: CDR1 MDHEN, CDR2 SYDVKM. CDR3 DNA sequence: TGTGCCAGCAACGTTAAAAAGGGGGACACTGAAGCTTTCTTT. Amino acids: CASNVKKGDTEAFF.

This clone appeared a single time. The chain uses TRBV19 and TRBJ2-2; TRBD2 is a possible D gene (7 bases). V shed 6 bases and J shed 6 bases, with 11 bases lying between them. From germline, CDR1 is LNHDA and CDR2 SQIVND (reference sequence). CDR3 size: 13 residues. The CDR3 DNA sequence: TGTGCCAGTAGAAAAGGGGGGGCCGGGGAGCTGTTTTTT. It codes for CASRKGGAGELFF.

The chain links TRBV18 to TRBJ1-6; TRBD1 agrees at 7 bases. The CDR3 totals 15 residues. Germline V gene data show CDR1 as KGHSH and CDR2 as LQKENI. Losses at the gene ends were 5 bases for V and 7 bases for J; bases not matched to a gene: 8. CDR3 bases: TGTGCCAGCTCAGGGAGACAGGGCCTGAATTCACCCCTCCACTTT. Translation gives CASSGRQGLNSPLHF.

The V gene is TRBV28, the J gene TRBJ2-7; D is unclear. Germline CDR1 reads MDHEN; CDR2 reads SYDVKM. CDR3 length equals 14 residues. Trimming took 2 bases from V and 4 from J, leaving 12 bases between them. CDR3 in amino acids: CASSLNPPSYEQYF. In DNA form, the CDR3 reads TGTGCCAGCAGTTTAAATCCCCCTTCTTACGAGCAGTACTTC.